This is a list of T cell receptor beta chains from one sample in a study of vaccination and CD4 T cells after COVID-19. Their cognate antigens are unknown. TCRdb analysed the PCR reads with MiXCR anew, one entry per CDR3 protein. The profile shows tens of thousands of distinct CDR3 sequences, about three fifths of them singletons. The specimen sequenced was CD4+ T cells from blood, cultured in vitro. These receptors originate from a human donor who had recovered from COVID-19. CDR3s include the opening cysteine and the closing phenylalanine or tryptophan. The D gene is left open where the match is weak. Expanded clones are given a class, and other clones once, few, many or no size at all.

J: TRBJ1-5
V: TRBV25-1
D: -
size: -
DNA: TGTGCCAGCAGTGGGAATTTGGGCAGCTATAGCAATCAGCCCCAGCATTTT
CDR3: CASSGNLGSYSNQPQHF

J: TRBJ2-3
V: TRBV20-1
D: -
size: -
DNA: TGCAGTGCTAGCGGGGGGCGGACCCGGGGAGATACGCAGTATTTT
CDR3: CSASGGRTRGDTQYF

J: TRBJ2-2
V: TRBV25-1
D: TRBD2
size: -
DNA: TGTGCCAGCAGTTCCTTTAGCGGGTTAACCGGGGAGCTGTTTTTT
CDR3: CASSSFSGLTGELFF

J: TRBJ1-6
V: TRBV30
D: -
size: -
DNA: TGTGCCTGGAGTGTCCCAGGGCCATCGGCCCTCCACTTT
CDR3: CAWSVPGPSALHF

J: TRBJ2-1
V: TRBV6-4
D: TRBD2
size: -
DNA: TGTGCCAGCAGTGACGGGACTAGCGGGCCAAATGAGCAGTTCTTC
CDR3: CASSDGTSGPNEQFF

J: TRBJ2-3
V: TRBV12-3/TRBV12-4
D: TRBD1
size: -
DNA: TGTGCCAGCAGCTGGCTTGGGACAGGGACCACAGATACGCAGTATTTT
CDR3: CASSWLGTGTTDTQYF

J: TRBJ2-7
V: TRBV11-2
D: TRBD1
size: once
DNA: TGTGCCATCAGCCGCCCCGGGACAGGGTCCTACGAGCAGTACTTC
CDR3: CAISRPGTGSYEQYF

J: TRBJ2-7
V: TRBV7-2
D: TRBD2
size: -
DNA: TGTGCCAGCAGCTTAGCGAGCGGGAGGCCGGACGAGCAGTACTTC
CDR3: CASSLASGRPDEQYF

J: TRBJ2-7
V: TRBV20-1
D: TRBD2
size: -
DNA: TGCAGTGCTGGGGGAGCGGGAGGGCTCCCAGGCGAGCAGTACTTC
CDR3: CSAGGAGGLPGEQYF

J: TRBJ1-2
V: TRBV24-1
D: -
size: few
DNA: TGTGCCACCAGTGACCGTGCAGGGAACTATGGCTACACCTTC
CDR3: CATSDRAGNYGYTF

J: TRBJ1-1
V: TRBV7-9
D: -
size: -
DNA: TGTGCCAGCAGCTTAATCCCAGGGTTTAACACTGAAGCTTTCTTT
CDR3: CASSLIPGFNTEAFF

J: TRBJ2-5
V: TRBV30
D: -
size: -
DNA: TGTGCCTGGAGTGAAATCTTACAGGTTGAGACCCAGTACTTC
CDR3: CAWSEILQVETQYF

J: TRBJ2-7
V: TRBV20-1
D: TRBD2
size: -
DNA: TGCAGTGCTAGATCTAGCGGGAGGGGATACGAGCAGTACTTC
CDR3: CSARSSGRGYEQYF

J: TRBJ1-3
V: TRBV7-2
D: -
size: few
DNA: TGTGCCAGCAGCCCAGGGTGGGGAAACACCATATATTTT
CDR3: CASSPGWGNTIYF

J: TRBJ2-3
V: TRBV24-1
D: TRBD1
size: -
DNA: TGTGCCACCACGACCGGGACAGGTTTCACAGATACGCAGTATTTT
CDR3: CATTTGTGFTDTQYF

J: TRBJ1-6
V: TRBV2
D: -
size: -
DNA: TGTGCCAGCAGCGTCGGAGGGAATAATTCACCCCTCCACTTT
CDR3: CASSVGGNNSPLHF

J: TRBJ1-2
V: TRBV28
D: -
size: few
DNA: TGTGCCGTGCAGGACAGTTCTAACTATGGCTACACCTTC
CDR3: CAVQDSSNYGYTF

J: TRBJ1-1
V: TRBV10-3
D: -
size: few
DNA: TGTGCCATCAGCTCTACGGGCTCATATGAAGCTTTCTTT
CDR3: CAISSTGSYEAFF

J: TRBJ1-2
V: TRBV7-3
D: -
size: few
DNA: TGTGCCAGCAGCTTAACAACCAGCTTGGGGCTCCATTATGGCTACACCTTC
CDR3: CASSLTTSLGLHYGYTF

J: TRBJ2-7
V: TRBV6-1
D: TRBD1
size: -
DNA: TGTGCCAGCAGTGAAAAGACAGGGATTGTCGAGCAGTACTTC
CDR3: CASSEKTGIVEQYF

J: TRBJ2-7
V: TRBV7-9
D: TRBD2
size: few
DNA: TGTGCCAGCAGCTTAGGCCTAGCGGGAGGGTCCGGAGAGCAGTACTTC
CDR3: CASSLGLAGGSGEQYF

J: TRBJ1-4
V: TRBV7-9
D: -
size: -
DNA: TGTGCCAGCAGCTTAGCGGGGGCGAATGAAAAACTGTTTTTT
CDR3: CASSLAGANEKLFF

J: TRBJ2-7
V: TRBV11-3
D: -
size: once
DNA: TGTGCCAGCAGCTTAGATGGAACAGGTGATTACGAGCAGTACTTC
CDR3: CASSLDGTGDYEQYF

J: TRBJ1-2
V: TRBV28
D: -
size: -
DNA: TGTGCCAGCAGTTTGACCCGGACACCCCCGCCGGGCTACACCTTC
CDR3: CASSLTRTPPPGYTF

J: TRBJ1-4
V: TRBV20-1
D: -
size: -
DNA: TGCGGCCTCGGGAGGTGGGGAGAAAAACTGTTTTTT
CDR3: CGLGRWGEKLFF

J: TRBJ1-5
V: TRBV19
D: -
size: few
DNA: TGTGCCAGTAGTATAGGCCAGGGCGGGCAGCCCCAGCATTTT
CDR3: CASSIGQGGQPQHF

J: TRBJ1-2
V: TRBV7-9
D: -
size: -
DNA: TGTGCCAGCAGCTTAGTTGAGGCTTATGGCTACACCTTC
CDR3: CASSLVEAYGYTF

J: TRBJ1-2
V: TRBV19
D: -
size: -
DNA: TGTGCCAGTAGACTCCCGGGGAGCAACTATGGCTACACCTTC
CDR3: CASRLPGSNYGYTF

J: TRBJ1-5
V: TRBV30
D: TRBD1
size: -
DNA: TGTGCCTGGGGCCACAAAGGAACAGGGGGCAATCAGCCCCAGCATTTT
CDR3: CAWGHKGTGGNQPQHF

J: TRBJ1-2
V: TRBV25-1
D: TRBD1
size: -
DNA: TGTGCCAGCAGTGCCAGGGGGCAGGGCTGTGGCTACACCTTC
CDR3: CASSARGQGCGYTF

J: TRBJ2-1
V: TRBV6-4
D: -
size: -
DNA: TGTGCCAGCACCCCGACAGGACTAGATACCAATGAGCAGTTCTTC
CDR3: CASTPTGLDTNEQFF

J: TRBJ2-7
V: TRBV18
D: -
size: -
DNA: TGTGCCAGCTCACCATCCCTTTCCACCTACGAGCAGTACTTC
CDR3: CASSPSLSTYEQYF

J: TRBJ2-7
V: TRBV27
D: TRBD2
size: once
DNA: TGTGCCAGCAGTTCCACTGAGCGGGGGCTCTCCTACGAGCAGTACTTC
CDR3: CASSSTERGLSYEQYF

J: TRBJ2-2
V: TRBV28
D: TRBD2
size: -
DNA: TGTGCCAGCAGTTTGACTAGCGGGAGTAACACCGGGGAGCTGTTTTTT
CDR3: CASSLTSGSNTGELFF

J: TRBJ1-1
V: TRBV7-3
D: -
size: -
DNA: TGTGCCAGCAGCTCCCTATGGAACACTGAAGCTTTCTTT
CDR3: CASSSLWNTEAFF

J: TRBJ1-2
V: TRBV27
D: -
size: -
DNA: TGTGCCAGCAGTTTTCGGGGGAAAACTAACTATGGCTACACCTTC
CDR3: CASSFRGKTNYGYTF

J: TRBJ1-2
V: TRBV20-1
D: TRBD1
size: -
DNA: TGCAGTGCTAGAGAGGACAGGGGGCGGGTGGTCTATGGCTACACCTTC
CDR3: CSAREDRGRVVYGYTF

J: TRBJ1-5
V: TRBV19
D: -
size: -
DNA: TGTGCCAGTACTCCACAGGGTTCTCGGCCCCAGCATTTT
CDR3: CASTPQGSRPQHF

J: TRBJ1-5
V: TRBV12-3/TRBV12-4
D: -
size: -
DNA: TGTGCCAGCAGTTCCCGCGGGTTCGGGGAAGGCAATCAGCCCCAGCATTTT
CDR3: CASSSRGFGEGNQPQHF

J: TRBJ2-3
V: TRBV7-9
D: -
size: -
DNA: TGTGCCAGCAGCTTGTCCTACCGCACAGATACGCAGTATTTT
CDR3: CASSLSYRTDTQYF

J: TRBJ1-2
V: TRBV4-1
D: TRBD1
size: once
DNA: TGCGCCAGCAGCCAACAGGGGGCGGTTGGCTACACCTTC
CDR3: CASSQQGAVGYTF

J: TRBJ1-5
V: TRBV19
D: TRBD1
size: -
DNA: TGTGCCAGTAGTATAGTTACAGGGGGCCCTCAGCCCCAGCATTTT
CDR3: CASSIVTGGPQPQHF

J: TRBJ2-5
V: TRBV7-2
D: TRBD2
size: -
DNA: TGTGCCAGCAGCTTAGTGGCCGGGACTAGCTCTACCCAGTACTTC
CDR3: CASSLVAGTSSTQYF

J: TRBJ1-6
V: TRBV7-2
D: -
size: few
DNA: TGTGCCAGCAGCTTGCAGTGGAGCTCACCCCTCCACTTT
CDR3: CASSLQWSSPLHF

J: TRBJ2-7
V: TRBV18
D: -
size: -
DNA: TGTGCCAGCTCTACGGGGCTTTACGAGCAGTACTTC
CDR3: CASSTGLYEQYF

J: TRBJ1-1
V: TRBV28
D: -
size: -
DNA: TGTGCCAGCCTAACGGGGGTGAACACTGAAGCTTTCTTT
CDR3: CASLTGVNTEAFF

J: TRBJ1-1
V: TRBV7-2
D: TRBD1
size: -
DNA: TGTGCCAGCAGCCGAGGACAGGGCCGGCGGCGGACTGAAGCTTTCTTT
CDR3: CASSRGQGRRRTEAFF